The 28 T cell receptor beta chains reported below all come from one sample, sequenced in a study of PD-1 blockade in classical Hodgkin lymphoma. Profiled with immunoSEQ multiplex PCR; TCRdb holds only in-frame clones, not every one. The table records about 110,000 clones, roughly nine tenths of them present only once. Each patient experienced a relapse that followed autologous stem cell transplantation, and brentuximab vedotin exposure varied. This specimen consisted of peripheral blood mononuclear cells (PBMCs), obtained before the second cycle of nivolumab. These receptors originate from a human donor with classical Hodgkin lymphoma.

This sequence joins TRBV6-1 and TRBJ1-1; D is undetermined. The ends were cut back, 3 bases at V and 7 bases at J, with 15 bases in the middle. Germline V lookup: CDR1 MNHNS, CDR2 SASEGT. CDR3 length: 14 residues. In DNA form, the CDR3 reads TGTGCCAGCAGTGATGCCGACGCTGGGAATGAAGCTTTCTTT. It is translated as CASSDADAGNEAFF.

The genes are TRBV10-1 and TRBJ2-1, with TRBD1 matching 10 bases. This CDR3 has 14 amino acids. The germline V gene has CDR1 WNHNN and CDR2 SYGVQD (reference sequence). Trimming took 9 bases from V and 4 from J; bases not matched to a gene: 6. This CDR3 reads CASSRDRGYNEQFF. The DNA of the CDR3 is TGCGCCAGTTCTCGGGACAGGGGATACAATGAGCAGTTCTTC.

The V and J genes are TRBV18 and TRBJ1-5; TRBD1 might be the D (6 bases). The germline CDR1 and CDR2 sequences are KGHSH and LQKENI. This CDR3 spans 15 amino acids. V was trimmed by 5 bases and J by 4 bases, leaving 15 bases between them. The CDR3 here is CASSATGTPNQPQHF. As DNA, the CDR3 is TGTGCCAGCTCAGCCACCGGGACACCGAATCAGCCCCAGCATTTT.

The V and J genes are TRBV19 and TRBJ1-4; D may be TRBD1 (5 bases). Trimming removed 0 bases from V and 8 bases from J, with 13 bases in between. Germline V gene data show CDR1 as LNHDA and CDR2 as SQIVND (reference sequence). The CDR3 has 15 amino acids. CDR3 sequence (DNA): TGTGCCAGTAGTATAGATGGGGCAGGTAACGAAAAACTGTTTTTT. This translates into CASSIDGAGNEKLFF.

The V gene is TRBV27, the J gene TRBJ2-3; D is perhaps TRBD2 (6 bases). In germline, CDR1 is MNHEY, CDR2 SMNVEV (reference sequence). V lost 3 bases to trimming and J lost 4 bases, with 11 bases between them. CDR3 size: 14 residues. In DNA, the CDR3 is TGTGCCAGCAGTTTCGTGGGAGGACCAGATACGCAGTATTTT. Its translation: CASSFVGGPDTQYF.

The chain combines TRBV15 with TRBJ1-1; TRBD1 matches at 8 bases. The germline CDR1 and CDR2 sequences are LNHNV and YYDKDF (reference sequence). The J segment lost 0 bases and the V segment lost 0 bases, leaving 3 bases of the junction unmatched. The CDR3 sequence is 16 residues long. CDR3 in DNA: TGTGCCACCAGCAGAGATATGGACAGGGTGAACACTGAAGCTTTCTTT. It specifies CATSRDMDRVNTEAFF.

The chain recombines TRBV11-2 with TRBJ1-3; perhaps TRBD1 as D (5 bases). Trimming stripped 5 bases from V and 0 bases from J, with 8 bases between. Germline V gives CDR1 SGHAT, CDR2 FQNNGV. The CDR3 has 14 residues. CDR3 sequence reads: CASSPGHSGNTIYF. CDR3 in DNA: TGTGCCAGCAGCCCTGGACACTCTGGAAACACCATATATTTT.

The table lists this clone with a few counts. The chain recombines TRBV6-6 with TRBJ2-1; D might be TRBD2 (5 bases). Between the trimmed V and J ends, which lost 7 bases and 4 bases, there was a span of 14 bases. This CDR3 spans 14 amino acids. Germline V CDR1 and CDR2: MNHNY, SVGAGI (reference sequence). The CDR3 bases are TGTGCCAGCAACCCGATGGGAGAGTACAATGAGCAGTTCTTC. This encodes CASNPMGEYNEQFF.

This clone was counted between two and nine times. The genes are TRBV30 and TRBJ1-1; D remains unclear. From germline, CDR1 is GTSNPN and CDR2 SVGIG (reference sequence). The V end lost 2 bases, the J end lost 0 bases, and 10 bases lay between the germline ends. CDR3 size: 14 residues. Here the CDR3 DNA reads TGTGCCTGGAGTCATAAAGGGCTGAACACTGAAGCTTTCTTT. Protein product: CAWSHKGLNTEAFF.

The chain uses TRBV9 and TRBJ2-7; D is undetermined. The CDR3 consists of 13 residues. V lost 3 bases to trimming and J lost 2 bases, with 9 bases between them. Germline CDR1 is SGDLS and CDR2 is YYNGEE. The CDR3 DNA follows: TGTGCCAGCAGCGCGGACGTTACCTACGAGCAGTACTTC. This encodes CASSADVTYEQYF.

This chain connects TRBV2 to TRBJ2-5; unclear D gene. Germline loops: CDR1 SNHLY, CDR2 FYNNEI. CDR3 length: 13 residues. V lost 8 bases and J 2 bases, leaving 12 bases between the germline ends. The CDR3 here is CASSRQTQETQYF. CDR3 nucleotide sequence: TGTGCCAGCTCTCGACAAACACAAGAGACCCAGTACTTC.

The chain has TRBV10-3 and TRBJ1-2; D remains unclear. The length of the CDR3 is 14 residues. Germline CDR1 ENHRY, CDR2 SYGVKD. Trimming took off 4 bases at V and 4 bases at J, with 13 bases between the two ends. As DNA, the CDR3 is TGTGCCATCAGTGGTCCGGGATCGGGCTATGGCTACACCTTC. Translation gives CAISGPGSGYGYTF.

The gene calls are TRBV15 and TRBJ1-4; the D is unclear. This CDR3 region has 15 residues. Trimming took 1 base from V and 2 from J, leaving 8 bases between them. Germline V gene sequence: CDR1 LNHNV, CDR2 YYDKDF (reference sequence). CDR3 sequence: CATSRGGGTNEKLFF. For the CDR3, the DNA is TGTGCCACCAGCAGAGGCGGAGGGACTAATGAAAAACTGTTTTTT.

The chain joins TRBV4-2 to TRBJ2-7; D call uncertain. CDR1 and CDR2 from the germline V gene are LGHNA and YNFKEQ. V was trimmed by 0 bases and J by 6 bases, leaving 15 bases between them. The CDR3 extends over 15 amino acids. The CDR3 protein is CASSQDGDRPLEQYF. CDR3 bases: TGTGCCAGCAGCCAAGATGGCGACCGTCCCCTCGAGCAGTACTTC.

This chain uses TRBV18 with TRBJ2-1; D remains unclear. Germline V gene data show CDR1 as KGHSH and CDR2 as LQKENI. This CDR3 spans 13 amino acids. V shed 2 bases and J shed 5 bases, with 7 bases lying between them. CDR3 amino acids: CASSPDRHNEQFF. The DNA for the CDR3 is TGTGCCAGCTCACCAGACCGACACAATGAGCAGTTCTTC.

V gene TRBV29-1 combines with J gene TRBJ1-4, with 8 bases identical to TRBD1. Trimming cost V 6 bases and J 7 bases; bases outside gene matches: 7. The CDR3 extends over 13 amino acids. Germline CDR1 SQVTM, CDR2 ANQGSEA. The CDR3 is CSVAGGVGEKLFF. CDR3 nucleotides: TGCAGCGTCGCAGGGGGCGTCGGTGAAAAACTGTTTTTT.

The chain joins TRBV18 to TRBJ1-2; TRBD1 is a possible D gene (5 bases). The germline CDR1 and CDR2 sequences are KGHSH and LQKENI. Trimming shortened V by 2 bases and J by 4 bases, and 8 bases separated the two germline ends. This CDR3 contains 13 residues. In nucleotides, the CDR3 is TGTGCCAGCTCACCAGGAGGGGTCTATGGCTACACCTTC. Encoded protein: CASSPGGVYGYTF.

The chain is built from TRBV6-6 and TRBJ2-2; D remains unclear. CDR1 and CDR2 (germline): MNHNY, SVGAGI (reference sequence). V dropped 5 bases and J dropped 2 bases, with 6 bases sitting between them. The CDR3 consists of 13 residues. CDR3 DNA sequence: TGTGCCAGCAGTACCCCTAACACCGGGGAGCTGTTTTTT. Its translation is CASSTPNTGELFF.

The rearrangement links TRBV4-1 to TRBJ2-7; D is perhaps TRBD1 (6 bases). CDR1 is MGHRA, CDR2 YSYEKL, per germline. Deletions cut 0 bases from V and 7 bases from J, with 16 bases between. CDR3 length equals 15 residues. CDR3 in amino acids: CASSQDVIGTKEQYF. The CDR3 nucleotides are TGCGCCAGCAGCCAAGATGTAATCGGGACAAAGGAGCAGTACTTC.

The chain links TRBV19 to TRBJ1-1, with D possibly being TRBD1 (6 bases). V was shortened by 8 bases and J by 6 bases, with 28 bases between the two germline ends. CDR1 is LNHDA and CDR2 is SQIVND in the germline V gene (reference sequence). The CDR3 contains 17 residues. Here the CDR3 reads CASRQGPKRGGVSEAFF. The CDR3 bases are TGTGCCAGTCGCCAGGGGCCGAAACGGGGGGGCGTCTCTGAAGCTTTCTTT.

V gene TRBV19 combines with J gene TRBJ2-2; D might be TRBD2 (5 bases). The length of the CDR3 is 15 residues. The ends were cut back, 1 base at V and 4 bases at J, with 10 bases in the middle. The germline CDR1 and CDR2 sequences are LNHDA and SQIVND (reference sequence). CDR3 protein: CASSIVRETTGELFF. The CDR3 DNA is TGTGCCAGTAGTATAGTGAGGGAGACCACCGGGGAGCTGTTTTTT.

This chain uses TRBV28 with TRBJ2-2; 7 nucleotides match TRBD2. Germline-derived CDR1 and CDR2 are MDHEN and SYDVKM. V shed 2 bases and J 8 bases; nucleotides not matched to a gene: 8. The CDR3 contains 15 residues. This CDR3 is CASSLRRGLSGELFF. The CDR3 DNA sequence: TGTGCCAGCAGTTTAAGACGGGGACTAAGTGGGGAGCTGTTTTTT.

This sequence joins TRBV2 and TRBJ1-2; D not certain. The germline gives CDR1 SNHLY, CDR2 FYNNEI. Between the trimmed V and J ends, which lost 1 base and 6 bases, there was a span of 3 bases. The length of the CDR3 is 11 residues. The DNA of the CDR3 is TGTGCCAGCAGTGAAGAGCATGGCTACACCTTC. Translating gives CASSEEHGYTF.

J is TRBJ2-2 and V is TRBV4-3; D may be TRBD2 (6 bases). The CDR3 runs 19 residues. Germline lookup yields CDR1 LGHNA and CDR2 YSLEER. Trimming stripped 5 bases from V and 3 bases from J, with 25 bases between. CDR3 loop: CASSSLPETREGYTGELFF. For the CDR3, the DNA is TGCGCCAGCAGCTCCCTCCCGGAAACGCGGGAAGGTTACACCGGGGAGCTGTTTTTT.

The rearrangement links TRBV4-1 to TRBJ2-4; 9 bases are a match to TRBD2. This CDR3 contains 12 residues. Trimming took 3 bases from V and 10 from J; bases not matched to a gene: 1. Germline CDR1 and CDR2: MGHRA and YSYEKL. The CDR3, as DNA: TGCGCCAGCAGCCAGCTAGCGGGGATTCAGTACTTC. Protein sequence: CASSQLAGIQYF.

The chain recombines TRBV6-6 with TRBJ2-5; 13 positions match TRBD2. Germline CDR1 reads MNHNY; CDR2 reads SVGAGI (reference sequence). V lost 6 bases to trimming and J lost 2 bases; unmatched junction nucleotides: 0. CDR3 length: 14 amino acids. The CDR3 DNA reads TGTGCCAGCAGGGGACTAGCGGGACAAGAGACCCAGTACTTC. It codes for CASRGLAGQETQYF.

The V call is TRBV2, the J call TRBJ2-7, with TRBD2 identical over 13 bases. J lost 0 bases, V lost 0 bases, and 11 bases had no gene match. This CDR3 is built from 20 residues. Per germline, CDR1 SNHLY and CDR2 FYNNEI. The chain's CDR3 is CASSEARLRTSGRSSYEQYF. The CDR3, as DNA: TGTGCCAGCAGTGAAGCGCGGCTCCGGACTAGCGGGAGAAGCTCCTACGAGCAGTACTTC. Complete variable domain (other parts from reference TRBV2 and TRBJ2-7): EPEVTQTPSHQVTQMGQEVILRCVPISNHLYFYWYRQILGQKVEFLVSFYNNEISEKSEIFDDQFSVERPDGSNFTLKIRSTKLEDSAMYFCASSEARLRTSGRSSYEQYFGPGTRLTVT.

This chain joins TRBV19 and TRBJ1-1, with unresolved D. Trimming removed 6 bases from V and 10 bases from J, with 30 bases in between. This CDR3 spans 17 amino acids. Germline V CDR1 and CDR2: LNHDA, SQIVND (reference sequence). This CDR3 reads CASSRFRVLSGPMGAFF. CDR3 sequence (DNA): TGTGCCAGTAGCCGTTTTAGGGTTTTATCTGGGCCGATGGGAGCTTTCTTT. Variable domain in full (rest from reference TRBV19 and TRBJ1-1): DGGITQSPKYLFRKEGQNVTLSCEQNLNHDAMYWYRQDPGQGLRLIYYSQIVNDFQKGDIAEGYSVSREKKESFPLTVTSAQKNPTAFYLCASSRFRVLSGPMGAFFGQGTRLTVV.